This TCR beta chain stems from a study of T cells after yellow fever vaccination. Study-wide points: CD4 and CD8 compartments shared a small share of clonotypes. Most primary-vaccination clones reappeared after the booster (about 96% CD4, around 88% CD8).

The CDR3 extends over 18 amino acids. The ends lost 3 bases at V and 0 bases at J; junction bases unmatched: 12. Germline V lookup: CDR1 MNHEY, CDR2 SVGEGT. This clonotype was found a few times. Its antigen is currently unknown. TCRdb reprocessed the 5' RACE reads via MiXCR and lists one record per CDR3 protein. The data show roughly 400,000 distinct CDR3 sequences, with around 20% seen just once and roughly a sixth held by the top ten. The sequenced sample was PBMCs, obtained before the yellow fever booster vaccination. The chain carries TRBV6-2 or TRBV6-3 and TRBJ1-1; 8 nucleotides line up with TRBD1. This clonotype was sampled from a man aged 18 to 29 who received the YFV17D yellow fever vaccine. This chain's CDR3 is CASSYLLGQGLMNTEAFF. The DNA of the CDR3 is TGTGCCAGCAGTTATCTTCTAGGACAGGGATTAATGAACACTGAAGCTTTCTTT.